The 19 T cell receptor beta chains below all came from one sample that was sequenced in a study of blood T cell repertoires in COVID-19. Repertoires were generated with immunoSEQ multiplex PCR, while TCRdb's copy carries only in-frame clones and drops some. This table holds approximately 100,000 clones, over 75% found once. Material: peripheral blood. Receptor source: a woman aged 25 to 45 with acute or convalescent COVID-19.

The V and J genes are TRBV6-2 or TRBV6-3 and TRBJ2-3, with D tentatively TRBD2 (7 bases). This CDR3 has 15 amino acids. The germline V gene encodes CDR1 MNHEY and CDR2 SVGEGT. V was cut by 0 bases and J by 8 bases, with 15 bases left in between. CDR3 sequence: CASSYSGRGGGTQYF. In DNA, the CDR3 is TGTGCCAGCAGTTACTCCGGCAGGGGCGGGGGTACGCAGTATTTT.

The chain couples TRBV6-5 to TRBJ2-1; D possibly corresponds to TRBD2 (7 bases). The CDR3 extends over 15 amino acids. CDR1 and CDR2 from the germline V gene are MNHEY and SVGAGI. V lost 6 bases, J lost 10 bases, and 22 bases lay in between. CDR3 bases: TGTGCCAGCAGGGCCTTGGGGGGGGGCCGGGAGGAGCAGTTCTTC. Its protein is CASRALGGGREEQFF.

The rearrangement uses TRBV24-1 and TRBJ2-2, with D perhaps matching TRBD1 (6 bases). V was shortened by 4 bases and J by 4 bases, with 15 bases between the two germline ends. CDR3 length: 16 amino acids. The germline V gene has CDR1 KGHDR and CDR2 SFDVKD. In nucleotides, the CDR3 is TGTGCCACCAGTGACCCGGACAGAGGTTCCACCGGGGAGCTGTTTTTT. It encodes CATSDPDRGSTGELFF.

The chain recombines TRBV27 with TRBJ2-3; 12 bases are a match to TRBD2. This CDR3 is built from 16 residues. Germline CDR1 MNHEY, CDR2 SMNVEV (reference sequence). V shed 4 bases and J 1 base; nucleotides not matched to a gene: 3. DNA of the CDR3: TGTGCCAGCAGTTCTCGACTAGCGGGGGGCACAGATACGCAGTATTTT. This encodes CASSSRLAGGTDTQYF.

The V call is TRBV27, the J call TRBJ2-3; 8 bases align to TRBD1. CDR3 length: 16 amino acids. Germline CDR1 is MNHEY and CDR2 is SMNVEV (reference sequence). V lost 4 bases, J lost 6 bases, and 12 bases stayed unmatched. The chain's CDR3 is CASSSAPQGAEDTQYF. The CDR3 DNA follows: TGTGCCAGCAGTTCCGCGCCCCAGGGGGCGGAGGATACGCAGTATTTT.

This chain uses TRBV28 with TRBJ2-7, with TRBD1 matching 7 bases. Per the germline V gene, CDR1 is MDHEN and CDR2 is SYDVKM. The trim removed 2 bases at V and 2 bases at J, leaving 3 bases unmatched. The CDR3 is 14 amino acids. The CDR3 loop reads CASSLGGTAYEQYF. The CDR3 DNA follows: TGTGCCAGCAGTTTAGGTGGGACAGCCTACGAGCAGTACTTC. Using reference TRBV28 and TRBJ2-7 for the parts outside the CDR3, the full variable domain is DVKVTQSSRYLVKRTGEKVFLECVQDMDHENMFWYRQDPGLGLRLIYFSYDVKMKEKGDIPEGYSVSREKKERFSLILESASTNQTSMYLCASSLGGTAYEQYFGPGTRLTVT.

CDR3 residues: CASSLALGTVAYEQYF. The CDR3 coding sequence is TGTGCCAGCAGCTTAGCCCTCGGGACAGTCGCCTACGAGCAGTACTTC. The rearrangement joins TRBV7-2 to TRBJ2-7; TRBD1 matches 7 bases. The ends lost 0 bases at V and 2 bases at J; junction bases unmatched: 7. CDR1 and CDR2 (germline): SGHTA, FQGNSA. This CDR3 region has 16 residues.

The chain is built from TRBV29-1 and TRBJ1-2; 10 positions agree with TRBD1. CDR3 length: 13 residues. Germline values: CDR1 SQVTM, CDR2 ANQGSEA. V shed 6 bases and J 2 bases; nucleotides not matched to a gene: 3. The CDR3 DNA sequence: TGCAGCGTGGGGGGACAGGGGAACTATGGCTACACCTTC. As protein: CSVGGQGNYGYTF.

This rearrangement joins TRBV24-1 to TRBJ2-7; possible D gene TRBD2, 6 bases. The V and J ends lost 4 bases and 2 bases respectively, with 14 bases between them. Per germline, CDR1 KGHDR and CDR2 SFDVKD. CDR3 length equals 15 residues. The CDR3 is CATSEAAGPAYEQYF. CDR3 DNA: TGTGCCACCAGTGAGGCAGCGGGTCCAGCCTACGAGCAGTACTTC.

This chain connects TRBV19 to TRBJ2-1; 13 nucleotides agree with TRBD2. This CDR3 spans 17 amino acids. CDR1 LNHDA and CDR2 SQIVND come from the germline V gene (reference sequence). V lost 3 bases to trimming and J lost 8 bases; unmatched junction nucleotides: 10. The CDR3, as DNA: TGTGCCAGTAGTATCGGAGTGGGACTAGCGGGGTTACATGAGCAGTTCTTC. It yields the protein CASSIGVGLAGLHEQFF.

The chain employs TRBV7-9 and TRBJ1-1; no clear D gene. V lost 5 bases and J lost 2, with 12 bases in between. CDR3 length: 14 residues. Germline CDR1 reads SEHNR; CDR2 reads FQNEAQ (reference sequence). Here the CDR3 reads CASSPPGINTEAFF. Here the CDR3 DNA reads TGTGCCAGCAGCCCCCCCGGGATAAACACTGAAGCTTTCTTT. Supplemented by reference TRBV7-9 and TRBJ1-1, the full variable domain reads DTGVSQNPRHKITKRGQNVTFRCDPISEHNRLYWYRQTLGQGPEFLTYFQNEAQLEKSRLLSDRFSAERPKGSFSTLEIQRTEQGDSAMYLCASSPPGINTEAFFGQGTRLTVV.

A single count supports this clone. The rearrangement joins TRBV7-2 to TRBJ2-3; D unclear. Germline CDR1 reads SGHTA; CDR2 reads FQGNSA. The CDR3 totals 13 residues. V lost 3 bases, J lost 3 bases, and 7 bases lay in between. The CDR3 reads CASSFSFTDTQYF. CDR3 nucleotides: TGTGCCAGCAGCTTCTCCTTTACAGATACGCAGTATTTT.

The J gene is TRBJ1-2, the V gene TRBV4-1; possible D gene TRBD1, 6 bases. Germline loops: CDR1 MGHRA, CDR2 YSYEKL. This CDR3 is built from 15 residues. Trimming removed 0 bases at V and 2 bases at J, with 10 bases between. CDR3 region: CASSQDGTQNYGYTF. The CDR3 DNA reads as TGCGCCAGCAGCCAAGACGGGACACAGAACTATGGCTACACCTTC.

The chain couples TRBV28 to TRBJ1-6; D gene unclear. Trimming shortened V by 6 bases and J by 12 bases, and 24 bases separated the two germline ends. There are 16 residues in the CDR3. Germline V CDR1 and CDR2: MDHEN, SYDVKM. The CDR3 is CASSRTGFPPRGPLHF. DNA of the CDR3: TGTGCCAGCAGCCGGACCGGGTTCCCTCCTCGGGGACCCCTCCACTTT.

The chain recombines TRBV2 with TRBJ1-2; the match to TRBD1 covers 8 bases. V shed 2 bases, J shed 4 bases, and the junction held 6 bases outside the gene matches. Germline CDR1 reads SNHLY; CDR2 reads FYNNEI. The CDR3 loop spans 15 amino acids. CDR3 bases: TGTGCCAGCAGTGAATCCCCGGACAGGGTCTATGGCTACACCTTC. It yields the protein CASSESPDRVYGYTF.

The CDR3 sequence is CASSQALGGAVNTEAFF. CDR3 in DNA: TGTGCCAGCAGCCAAGCCCTAGGGGGGGCTGTAAACACTGAAGCTTTCTTT. V is TRBV4-2 and J is TRBJ1-1, with D tentatively TRBD1 (6 bases). CDR3 length equals 17 residues. Germline V CDR1 and CDR2: LGHNA, YNFKEQ. Trimming took 1 base from V and 2 from J, leaving 17 bases between them.

The J gene is TRBJ2-3, the V gene TRBV5-1, with a weak D call TRBD2 (7 bases). This CDR3 has 17 amino acids. The V end lost 7 bases, the J end lost 2 bases, and 23 bases lay between the germline ends. Germline loops: CDR1 SGHRS, CDR2 YFSETQ. The DNA of the CDR3 is TGCGCCAGCCGTCACCTGAGGGGGGGTCAAAACACAGATACGCAGTATTTT. Amino acids: CASRHLRGGQNTDTQYF.

The V call is TRBV11-3, the J call TRBJ1-2; TRBD1 matches 9 bases. V lost 5 bases and J lost 5; bases outside the gene matches: 9. Germline V gene lookup returns CDR1 SGHNT and CDR2 YENEEA. The CDR3 spans 15 residues. In nucleotides, the CDR3 is TGTGCCAGCAGCGCCACAGGGGGCGCAGGTTATGGCTACACCTTC. Its translation: CASSATGGAGYGYTF.

This chain connects TRBV6-5 to TRBJ1-2; D is unresolved. CDR3 length equals 11 residues. CDR1 and CDR2 (germline): MNHEY, SVGAGI. V dropped 5 bases and J dropped 8 bases, with 9 bases sitting between them. This chain's CDR3 is CASSRGYGYTF. DNA of the CDR3: TGTGCCAGCAGTCGGGGTTACGGCTACACCTTC.